The 27 T cell receptor beta chains below come from one sample, sequenced in a study of T cells in tuberculosis. TCRdb's copy holds only in-frame clones and misses some; the assay was immunoSEQ multiplex PCR. The sample comprises tens of thousands of clones, approximately 96% of which are singletons, and approximately 6.2% rests with the top ten. Sequencing used PBMCs. Receptor source: a donor aged 10 to 29 with latent tuberculosis or without tuberculosis infection.

CDR3 bases: TGTGCCACCAGCGTTACTCTAGCGGGAGCGTCCTACGAGCAGTACTTC. Its translation: CATSVTLAGASYEQYF. The chain links TRBV15 to TRBJ2-7; 10 positions agree with TRBD2. Germline V gene sequence: CDR1 LNHNV, CDR2 YYDKDF (reference sequence). The CDR3 has 16 residues. The junction had 8 bases not matched to a gene; V was cut back by 5 bases and J by 1 base. Looking up the rest from reference TRBV15 and TRBJ2-7 gives the full variable domain: DAMVIQNPRYQVTQFGKPVTLSCSQTLNHNVMYWYQQKSSQAPKLLFHYYDKDFNNEADTPDNFQSRRPNTSFCFLDIRSPGLGDTAMYLCATSVTLAGASYEQYFGPGTRLTVT.

This clone was counted once. The chain links TRBV19 to TRBJ1-2; D gene unclear. Germline CDR1 reads LNHDA; CDR2 reads SQIVND (reference sequence). The ends were cut back, 5 bases at V and 4 bases at J, with 8 bases in the middle. The CDR3 contains 12 residues. CDR3 in amino acids: CASSEQFYGYTF. The CDR3 region has the DNA TGTGCCAGTAGTGAACAGTTCTATGGCTACACCTTC.

The chain employs TRBV7-9 and TRBJ2-7, with TRBD1 matching 7 bases. The germline V gene encodes CDR1 SEHNR and CDR2 FQNEAQ (reference sequence). V shed 5 bases, J shed 0 bases, and the junction held 16 bases outside the gene matches. The CDR3 runs 18 residues. The DNA for the CDR3 is TGTGCCAGCAGCCTAAGCGACCGGACAGGTCCTACCTCCTACGAGCAGTACTTC. It translates to CASSLSDRTGPTSYEQYF.

The chain joins TRBV29-1 to TRBJ2-7; no reliable D call. V lost 4 bases and J 0 bases, leaving 13 bases between the germline ends. Germline V CDR1 and CDR2: SQVTM, ANQGSEA. This CDR3 has 14 residues. The CDR3 sequence: CSVAVSMSSYEQYF. As DNA, the CDR3 is TGCAGCGTTGCCGTCAGTATGTCCTCCTACGAGCAGTACTTC.

V and J are TRBV20-1 and TRBJ2-5, with a weak D call TRBD2 (6 bases). Looked up from germline, CDR1 is DFQATT and CDR2 is SNEGSKA (reference sequence). The CDR3 spans 11 residues. V was pared by 7 bases and J by 2 bases, with 8 bases between. In DNA form, the CDR3 reads TGCAGTGGGGCGGGGCAAGAGACCCAGTACTTC. Translating gives CSGAGQETQYF.

This sequence joins TRBV10-3 and TRBJ2-3, with 9 bases lining up with TRBD2. This CDR3 spans 17 amino acids. The junction had 13 bases not matched to a gene; V was cut back by 6 bases and J by 3 bases. Germline CDR1 ENHRY, CDR2 SYGVKD. As DNA, the CDR3 is TGTGCCATCAGCCACCATGGGGGAAGCGGGGGGACAGATACGCAGTATTTT. Translating gives CAISHHGGSGGTDTQYF.

The rearrangement links TRBV19 to TRBJ1-2, with D possibly matching TRBD1 (5 bases). The CDR3 totals 13 residues. V lost 3 bases, J lost 4 bases, and 9 bases lay in between. Germline CDR1 and CDR2: LNHDA and SQIVND (reference sequence). CDR3 in amino acids: CASSIRDGYGYTF. CDR3 DNA: TGTGCCAGTAGTATCAGGGATGGCTATGGCTACACCTTC.

The rearrangement joins TRBV5-1 to TRBJ2-7, with D perhaps TRBD2 (5 bases). CDR1 SGHRS and CDR2 YFSETQ come from the germline V gene. Trimming stripped 3 bases from V and 3 bases from J, with 16 bases between. This CDR3 is built from 15 residues. The CDR3 DNA reads TGCGCCAGCAGCTCTACCCCGGGAAACGACTACGAGCAGTACTTC. It codes for CASSSTPGNDYEQYF.

The CDR3 sequence is CASSYSLTPALYEQYF. CDR3 DNA sequence: TGCGCCAGCAGCTACTCCCTGACACCAGCCCTCTACGAGCAGTACTTC. The rearrangement joins TRBV5-1 to TRBJ2-7; D uncertain. Germline lookup yields CDR1 SGHRS and CDR2 YFSETQ. CDR3 length: 16 residues. V dropped 3 bases and J dropped 3 bases, with 19 bases sitting between them.

The chain recombines TRBV28 with TRBJ2-3; D perhaps matches TRBD2 (7 bases). CDR1 MDHEN and CDR2 SYDVKM come from the germline V gene. Trimming took off 3 bases at V and 4 bases at J, with 11 bases between the two ends. The CDR3 extends over 14 amino acids. The CDR3 region is CASSFGGPADTQYF. In nucleotides, the CDR3 is TGTGCCAGCAGTTTCGGGGGGCCGGCAGATACGCAGTATTTT.

The gene calls are TRBV13 and TRBJ1-1; the match to TRBD1 covers 8 bases. Germline V lookup: CDR1 PRHDT, CDR2 FYEKMQ (reference sequence). The CDR3 spans 13 residues. The ends lost 5 bases at V and 4 bases at J; junction bases unmatched: 3. In DNA, the CDR3 is TGTGCCAGCAGCCTTGACAGGGGCACTGAAGCTTTCTTT. It specifies CASSLDRGTEAFF.

The J gene is TRBJ2-7, the V gene TRBV6-1; no reliable D call. The V and J ends lost 1 base and 1 base respectively, with 8 bases between them. The CDR3 covers 14 residues. From germline, CDR1 is MNHNS and CDR2 SASEGT. The CDR3 is CASSEGSGSYEQYF. CDR3 nucleotides: TGTGCCAGCAGTGAAGGGTCAGGTTCCTACGAGCAGTACTTC.

V usage is TRBV9 and J usage is TRBJ2-1; a weak D match, TRBD2 (6 bases). The CDR3 contains 15 residues. With 4 bases removed from V and 7 bases from J, the gap between germline ends came to 18 bases. The germline V gene has CDR1 SGDLS and CDR2 YYNGEE. The CDR3 region has the DNA TGTGCCAGCAGCCTCATTCCGGGGAGGTTAAATGAGCAGTTCTTC. Its protein product is CASSLIPGRLNEQFF.

The CDR3 protein is CASSSDPAASSYEQYF. The CDR3 region has the DNA TGTGCCAGCAGCTCAGACCCGGCGGCGAGCTCCTACGAGCAGTACTTC. This rearrangement joins TRBV7-2 to TRBJ2-7; D not resolved. CDR1 and CDR2 from the germline V gene are SGHTA and FQGNSA. Trimming removed 4 bases from V and 0 bases from J, with 16 bases in between. The CDR3 sequence is 16 residues long.

The J gene is TRBJ2-5, the V gene TRBV5-1, with D perhaps TRBD2 (5 bases). The CDR3 runs 13 residues. Germline V lookup: CDR1 SGHRS, CDR2 YFSETQ. V was shortened by 1 base and J by 4 bases, with 8 bases between the two germline ends. CDR3 amino acids: CASSLFAGETQYF. The CDR3 DNA reads as TGCGCCAGCAGCTTGTTCGCGGGAGAGACCCAGTACTTC.

The rearrangement links TRBV11-2 to TRBJ1-5, with D possibly TRBD1 on 5 matching bases. CDR3 length: 13 residues. Germline V gene data show CDR1 as SGHAT and CDR2 as FQNNGV. Trimming stripped 8 bases from V and 5 bases from J, with 13 bases between. In nucleotides, the CDR3 is TGTGCCAGCGCGGGGGGGTACGATCAGCCCCAGCATTTT. It specifies CASAGGYDQPQHF.

This rearrangement joins TRBV10-3 to TRBJ2-7; 12 positions match TRBD1. Unmatched junction bases numbered 6, after V lost 8 bases and J lost 4 bases. From germline, CDR1 is ENHRY and CDR2 SYGVKD. This CDR3 is built from 14 residues. The CDR3 loop is CAIRGTGGQYEQYF. DNA of the CDR3: TGTGCCATCCGCGGGACAGGGGGCCAGTACGAGCAGTACTTC.

This rearrangement joins TRBV2 to TRBJ2-3, with 10 nucleotides matching TRBD2. The V segment lost 3 bases and the J segment 2 bases; nucleotides outside the gene matches: 14. Germline V gene sequence: CDR1 SNHLY, CDR2 FYNNEI. The length of the CDR3 is 19 residues. CDR3 sequence (DNA): TGTGCCAGCAGTGATGTAGCGGGGGGTCACTTTCAAACCACAGATACGCAGTATTTT. Translation: CASSDVAGGHFQTTDTQYF.

The chain has TRBV5-6 and TRBJ2-7; 13 nucleotides agree with TRBD2. CDR1 is SGHDT, CDR2 YYEEEE, per germline. After removal of 3 bases from V and 2 bases from J, the junction contained 2 bases not matched to a gene. The CDR3 has 15 residues. This chain's CDR3 is CASSSGLAGPYEQYF. CDR3 nucleotide sequence: TGTGCCAGCAGCTCGGGACTAGCGGGGCCCTACGAGCAGTACTTC.

V usage is TRBV2 and J usage is TRBJ2-7; 9 bases fit TRBD1. The V gene end was trimmed by 8 bases and the J gene end by 3 bases; junction bases not matched to a gene: 26. The germline V gene encodes CDR1 SNHLY and CDR2 FYNNEI. The CDR3 loop spans 20 amino acids. CDR3 sequence: CASWGSIRDRVSLALYEQYF. The CDR3, as DNA: TGTGCCAGCTGGGGTTCGATACGGGACAGGGTTTCTTTAGCTCTCTACGAGCAGTACTTC.

The chain recombines TRBV21-1 with TRBJ2-4; the table's D call, TRBD1, was not checked against the DNA. TRBV21-1 is deemed a pseudogene. The CDR3 loop spans 17 amino acids. CDR3 DNA sequence: TGTGCCAGCTCCAAAGAACAGGGAAGCCTAGCCAAAAACATTCAGTACTTC. Translation gives CASSKEQGSLAKNIQYF.

V is TRBV2 and J is TRBJ2-7; 8 bases line up with TRBD2. V lost 4 bases, J lost 3 bases, and 5 bases stayed unmatched. CDR1 SNHLY and CDR2 FYNNEI come from the germline V gene. This CDR3 region has 14 residues. The CDR3 coding sequence is TGTGCCAGCAGTGGTAGCGGGATCAGCTACGAGCAGTACTTC. This codes for CASSGSGISYEQYF. The variable domain in full, completed from reference TRBV2 and TRBJ2-7, reads EPEVTQTPSHQVTQMGQEVILRCVPISNHLYFYWYRQILGQKVEFLVSFYNNEISEKSEIFDDQFSVERPDGSNFTLKIRSTKLEDSAMYFCASSGSGISYEQYFGPGTRLTVT.

The CDR3, as DNA: TGTGCCAGCACCGTGAACAGGGTTTCGGAGGGCTACACCTTC. It yields the protein CASTVNRVSEGYTF. This sequence joins TRBV2 and TRBJ1-2; weak D call: TRBD1 (6 bases). Looked up from germline, CDR1 is SNHLY and CDR2 is FYNNEI. V was trimmed by 7 bases and J by 8 bases, leaving 20 bases between them. CDR3 length: 14 amino acids.

V gene TRBV2 combines with J gene TRBJ2-7, with 13 nucleotides matching TRBD2. Looked up from germline, CDR1 is SNHLY and CDR2 is FYNNEI. V trimming: 6 bases; J trimming: 0 bases; junction bases outside the gene matches: 8. The CDR3 extends over 17 amino acids. The CDR3, as DNA: TGTGCCAGCAGAAGACTAGCGGGAGGCCTATTCTCCTACGAGCAGTACTTC. As protein: CASRRLAGGLFSYEQYF.

The J gene is TRBJ2-5, the V gene TRBV29-1, with 8 bases matching TRBD1. CDR1 and CDR2 (germline): SQVTM, ANQGSEA. V lost 7 bases, J lost 5 bases, and 15 bases stayed unmatched. The CDR3 runs to 15 residues. CDR3 coding DNA: TGCAGCGCTGGGACCAGGACAGGGAGCGGGGAGACCCAGTACTTC. This translates into CSAGTRTGSGETQYF.

V usage is TRBV11-2 and J usage is TRBJ2-1, with 11 nucleotides matching TRBD2. V was pared by 6 bases and J by 8 bases, with 6 bases of the junction left unmatched. This CDR3 has 14 residues. From germline, CDR1 is SGHAT and CDR2 FQNNGV. CDR3 DNA: TGTGCCAGCAGGCTAGCGGGGGGCCTTGATGAGCAGTTCTTC. This gives the protein CASRLAGGLDEQFF.

The V and J genes are TRBV7-8 and TRBJ2-1; D unclear. The CDR3 consists of 14 residues. Per the germline V gene, CDR1 is SGHVS and CDR2 is FQNEAQ. The V and J ends lost 1 base and 4 bases respectively, with 8 bases between them. The CDR3, as DNA: TGTGCCAGCAGCTTAGTATCGGTTTACAATGAGCAGTTCTTC. Residues: CASSLVSVYNEQFF.